This TCR beta chain was retrieved from a study of cytomegalovirus exposure and HLA in healthy donors. The overall study: The approximately 110 validation repertoires were reported in a later analysis to have been generated on the same platform as the roughly 680 first-cohort repertoires.

With respect to this clone: Its target is not known.

Germline V lookup: CDR1 SGDLS, CDR2 YYNGEE. V was trimmed by 4 bases and J by 8 bases, leaving 18 bases between them. The CDR3 is 14 residues long. Libraries were prepared by immunoSEQ multiplex PCR; TCRdb keeps only in-frame clonotypes and omits some of them. The table shows approximately 90,000 clones, with under 95% occurring only once. Findings and limits, study-wide: In vitro confirmation showed a few CMV-associated chains to be CMV antigen specific.

The sequencing sample was made of PBMCs. The V call is TRBV9, the J call TRBJ1-2; D is perhaps TRBD1 (6 bases). The origin of this receptor is a woman in her thirties in good health and CMV-seropositive. The CDR3 bases are TGTGCCAGCAGCCCCGACAACAGGGTTCGGGGCTACACCTTC. This gives the protein CASSPDNRVRGYTF.